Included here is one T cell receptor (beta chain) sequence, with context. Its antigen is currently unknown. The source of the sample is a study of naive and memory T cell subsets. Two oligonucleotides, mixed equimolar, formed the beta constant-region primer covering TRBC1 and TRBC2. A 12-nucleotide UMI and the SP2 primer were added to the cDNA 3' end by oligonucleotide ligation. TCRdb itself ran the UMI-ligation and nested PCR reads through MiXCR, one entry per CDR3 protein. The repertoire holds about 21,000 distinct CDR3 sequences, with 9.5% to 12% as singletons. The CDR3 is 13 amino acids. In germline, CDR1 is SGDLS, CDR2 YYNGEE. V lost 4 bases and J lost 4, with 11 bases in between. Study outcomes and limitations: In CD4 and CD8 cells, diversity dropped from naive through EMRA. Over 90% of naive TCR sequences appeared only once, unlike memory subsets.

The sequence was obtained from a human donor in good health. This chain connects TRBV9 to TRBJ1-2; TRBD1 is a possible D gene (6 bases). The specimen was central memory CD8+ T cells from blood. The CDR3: CASSLDSTYGYTF. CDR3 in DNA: TGTGCCAGCAGCCTGGACAGTACCTATGGCTACACCTTC.